Presented here are 12 T cell receptor beta chains from one specimen sequenced in a study of blood T cells in healthy people across ages. The second PCR ran about 7 to 12 cycles with a sample-barcoded 5' primer and J-beta primers. TCRdb re-analysed the 5' RACE reads in MiXCR, keeping a single row per CDR3 protein. This table holds approximately 850,000 distinct CDR3 sequences, more than 45% found once. Sequencing was performed on blood. All receptors come from a man in his thirties or forties in good health.

The gene calls are TRBV6-1 and TRBJ1-6, with no clear D. V lost 2 bases to trimming and J lost 8 bases, with 7 bases between them. The CDR3 spans 13 residues. Germline V gene lookup returns CDR1 MNHNS and CDR2 SASEGT. CDR3 loop: CASSESRDSPLHF. The CDR3 region has the DNA TGTGCCAGCAGTGAATCGCGGGATTCACCCCTCCACTTT.

The chain recombines TRBV29-1 with TRBJ2-1; possible D gene TRBD2, 6 bases. Trimming removed 4 bases at V and 12 bases at J, with 16 bases between. Germline CDR1 SQVTM, CDR2 ANQGSEA. The CDR3 has 12 residues. The CDR3: CSVATGERVQFF. As DNA, the CDR3 is TGCAGCGTTGCTACGGGAGAACGGGTGCAGTTCTTC.

The chain combines TRBV7-2 with TRBJ2-6; D not resolved. The V and J ends lost 5 bases and 2 bases respectively, with 10 bases between them. This CDR3 spans 15 amino acids. The germline gives CDR1 SGHTA, CDR2 FQGNSA. The CDR3 nucleotides are TGTGCCAGCAGCCGCCGCCTCGCTGGGGCCAACGTCCTGACTTTC. Translation: CASSRRLAGANVLTF.

V usage is TRBV2 and J usage is TRBJ2-7; 9 positions match TRBD1. This CDR3 is 13 amino acids long. J lost 5 bases, V lost 7 bases, and 6 bases had no gene match. CDR1 is SNHLY and CDR2 is FYNNEI in the germline V gene. The CDR3 DNA reads as TGTGCCAGCACAAAGGACAGGGGAGACGAGCAGTACTTC. This encodes CASTKDRGDEQYF.

The chain carries TRBV24-1 and TRBJ2-7; TRBD2 is a possible D gene (5 bases). Germline V gives CDR1 KGHDR, CDR2 SFDVKD. Trimming left V 3 bases short and J 4 bases short, with 12 bases between. The CDR3 runs 14 residues. The CDR3 loop reads CATSDPGMGYEQYF. The CDR3 region has the DNA TGTGCCACCAGTGATCCGGGAATGGGGTACGAGCAGTACTTC.

This chain connects TRBV6-5 to TRBJ2-1, with D possibly matching TRBD1 (5 bases). Germline lookup yields CDR1 MNHEY and CDR2 SVGAGI. This CDR3 comprises 15 residues. The germline V and J ends were trimmed by 7 bases and 3 bases, with 16 bases remaining between them. The CDR3 here is CASTNLGVGYNEQFF. For the CDR3, the DNA is TGTGCCAGCACGAACCTAGGGGTTGGCTACAATGAGCAGTTCTTC.

The V gene is TRBV7-2, the J gene TRBJ1-4; TRBD1 matches 10 bases. V was clipped by 5 bases and J by 4 bases; unmatched bases: 16. The CDR3 extends over 19 amino acids. CDR1 SGHTA and CDR2 FQGNSA come from the germline V gene. The chain's CDR3 is CASSPRGQGRLRSNEKLFF. CDR3 in DNA: TGTGCCAGCAGCCCTAGGGGACAGGGGAGACTAAGGAGTAATGAAAAACTGTTTTTT.

This rearrangement joins TRBV9 to TRBJ2-1, with 13 bases aligning to TRBD2. Per the germline V gene, CDR1 is SGDLS and CDR2 is YYNGEE. This CDR3 comprises 15 residues. The trim removed 2 bases at V and 9 bases at J, leaving 5 bases unmatched. CDR3: CASSVGLAGEGEQFF. CDR3 in DNA: TGTGCCAGCAGCGTCGGACTAGCGGGAGAGGGTGAGCAGTTCTTC.

The chain couples TRBV14 to TRBJ2-3; 12 nucleotides agree with TRBD2. Germline V gene sequence: CDR1 SGHDN, CDR2 FVKESK. The CDR3 is made up of 16 amino acids. The ends lost 5 bases at V and 6 bases at J; junction bases unmatched: 9. CDR3 region: CASSYGLAGFRDTQYF. In DNA, the CDR3 is TGTGCCAGCAGCTACGGACTAGCGGGATTTCGGGATACGCAGTATTTT.

The chain is built from TRBV20-1 and TRBJ2-7; weak D call: TRBD1 (5 bases). This CDR3 contains 16 residues. Germline loops: CDR1 DFQATT, CDR2 SNEGSKA (reference sequence). Trimming cost V 3 bases and J 3 bases, with 21 bases left between them. DNA of the CDR3: TGCAGTGCTAGGCCCCCAACCGCAGGGAACCTCTACGAGCAGTACTTC. Protein: CSARPPTAGNLYEQYF.

The chain uses TRBV20-1 and TRBJ1-2; D remains unclear. The germline CDR1 and CDR2 sequences are DFQATT and SNEGSKA (reference sequence). Trimming pared 3 bases from V and 4 bases from J, leaving 9 bases between. The CDR3 runs 12 residues. Here the CDR3 DNA reads TGCAGTGCTAGGTCTGAGGGCTATGGCTACACCTTC. It yields the protein CSARSEGYGYTF.

This chain connects TRBV7-9 to TRBJ1-1; no reliable D call. Deletions cut 8 bases from V and 5 bases from J, with 27 bases between. The CDR3 contains 17 residues. Per the germline V gene, CDR1 is SEHNR and CDR2 is FQNEAQ (reference sequence). DNA for the CDR3: TGTGCCAGCTCCGGTTCACTGGAGCCAAAGGCGTGGACTGAAGCTTTCTTT. Amino acid sequence: CASSGSLEPKAWTEAFF.